This section outlines one T cell receptor beta chain sequence together with its context. The antigen is not known. The sample belongs to a study of cytomegalovirus exposure and HLA in healthy donors. Whole-study findings and limits: The investigators catalogued about 170 TCR beta chains as cytomegalovirus-associated. The majority of CMV-associated TCR beta chains were reported as apparently HLA-restricted in a later analysis.

It was with 60 Vbeta and 13 Jbeta primers that the PCR ran. The protocol was immunoSEQ multiplex PCR, while the TCRdb copy is restricted to in-frame clones and leaves out a portion. The sample lists approximately 97,000 clones; 70% to 90% were seen once. The CDR3 loop spans 13 amino acids. The V gene end was trimmed by 8 bases and the J gene end by 0 bases; junction bases not matched to a gene: 3. The germline gives CDR1 SQVTM, CDR2 ANQGSEA. The source material was PBMCs. The V and J genes are TRBV29-1 and TRBJ1-5, with TRBD1 matching 8 bases. The receptor was isolated from a man aged 40-55 years in good health and CMV-seronegative. CDR3 nucleotides: TGCAGCCCGACAGGGGCTAGCAATCAGCCCCAGCATTTT. This gives the protein CSPTGASNQPQHF.